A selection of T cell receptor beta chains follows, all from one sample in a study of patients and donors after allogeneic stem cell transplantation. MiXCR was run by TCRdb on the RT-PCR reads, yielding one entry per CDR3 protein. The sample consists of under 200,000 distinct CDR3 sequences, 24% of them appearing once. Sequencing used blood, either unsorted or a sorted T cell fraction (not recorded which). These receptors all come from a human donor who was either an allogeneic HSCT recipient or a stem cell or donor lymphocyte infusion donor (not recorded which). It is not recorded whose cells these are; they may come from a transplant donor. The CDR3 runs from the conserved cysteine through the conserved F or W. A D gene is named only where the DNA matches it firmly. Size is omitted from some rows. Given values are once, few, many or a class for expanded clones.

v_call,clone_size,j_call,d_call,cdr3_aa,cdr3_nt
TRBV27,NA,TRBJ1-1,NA,CASSPLRLLNSEAFF,TGTGCCAGCAGTCCCTTACGACTTCTGAACAGTGAAGCTTTCTTT
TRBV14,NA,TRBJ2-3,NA,CASSRAFFTDTQYF,TGTGCCAGCAGCCGGGCCTTTTTCACAGATACGCAGTATTTT
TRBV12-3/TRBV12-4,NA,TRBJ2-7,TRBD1,CASSFPGQSYEQYF,TGTGCCAGCAGTTTCCCGGGACAGAGCTACGAGCAGTACTTC
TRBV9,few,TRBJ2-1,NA,CASSEVSVGNEQFF,TGTGCCAGCAGCGAAGTATCTGTCGGCAATGAGCAGTTCTTC
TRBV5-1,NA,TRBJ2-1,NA,CASSLPLVNEQFF,TGCGCCAGCAGCTTGCCGCTAGTCAATGAGCAGTTCTTC
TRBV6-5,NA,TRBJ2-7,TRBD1,CATSPGQVNYEQYF,TGTGCCACTTCACCGGGACAGGTGAACTACGAGCAGTACTTC
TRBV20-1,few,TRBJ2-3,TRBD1,CSAPRTGLPDTQYF,TGCAGTGCTCCTCGGACAGGGTTGCCAGATACGCAGTATTTT
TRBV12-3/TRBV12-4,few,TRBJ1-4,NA,CASSFGGPEKLFF,TGTGCCAGCAGTTTTGGGGGCCCGGAAAAACTGTTTTTT
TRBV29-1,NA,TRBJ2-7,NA,CSVGGPQAGTYEQYF,TGCAGCGTGGGGGGGCCCCAGGCAGGTACATACGAGCAGTACTTC
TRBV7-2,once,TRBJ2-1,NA,CASSSSRGNEQFF,TGTGCCAGCAGCTCTTCTAGGGGCAATGAGCAGTTCTTC
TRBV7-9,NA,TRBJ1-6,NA,CASSFKGQTLGGSPLHF,TGTGCCAGCAGCTTCAAGGGGCAGACTCTTGGAGGTTCACCCCTCCACTTT
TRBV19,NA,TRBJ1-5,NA,CASSPPGGQPQHF,TGTGCCAGTAGTCCCCCGGGGGGGCAGCCCCAGCATTTT
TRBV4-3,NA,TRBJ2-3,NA,CASSQGGWADTQYF,TGCGCCAGCAGCCAAGGGGGTTGGGCAGATACGCAGTATTTT
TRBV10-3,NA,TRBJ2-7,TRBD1,CAISDRGSSYEQYF,TGTGCCATCAGCGACAGGGGTAGCTCCTACGAGCAGTACTTC
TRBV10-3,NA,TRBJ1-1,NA,CAISESGTLNTEAFF,TGTGCCATCAGTGAGTCAGGGACATTGAACACTGAAGCTTTCTTT
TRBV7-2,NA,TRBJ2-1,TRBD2,CASSTSGKSNNEQFF,TGTGCCAGCAGCACTAGCGGGAAATCTAACAATGAGCAGTTCTTC
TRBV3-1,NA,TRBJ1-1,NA,CASSQGRRESEAFF,TGTGCCAGCAGCCAAGGGAGGCGGGAGTCTGAAGCTTTCTTT
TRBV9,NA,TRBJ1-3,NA,CASSVDLGLNTIYF,TGTGCCAGCAGCGTAGACCTCGGGCTGAACACCATATATTTT
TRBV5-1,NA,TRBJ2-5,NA,CASSLSLVDETQYF,TGCGCCAGCAGCTTGAGCCTTGTGGATGAGACCCAGTACTTC
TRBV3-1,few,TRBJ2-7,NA,CASSQDWYEQYF,TGTGCCAGCAGCCAAGATTGGTACGAGCAGTACTTC
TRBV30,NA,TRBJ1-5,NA,CAWSWRQVNSNQPQHF,TGTGCCTGGAGTTGGAGGCAGGTTAATAGCAATCAGCCCCAGCATTTT
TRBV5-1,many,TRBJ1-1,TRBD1,CASSLDQGVGTEAFF,TGCGCCAGCAGCTTGGATCAGGGGGTTGGCACTGAAGCTTTCTTT
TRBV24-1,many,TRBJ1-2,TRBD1,CATSEYRGYGYTF,TGTGCCACCAGTGAATACAGGGGTTATGGCTACACCTTC
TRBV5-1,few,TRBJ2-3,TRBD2,CASSYLAGASTDTQYF,TGCGCCAGCAGCTACCTAGCGGGGGCGAGCACAGATACGCAGTATTTT
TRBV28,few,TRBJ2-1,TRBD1,CASSDRGLNEQFF,TGTGCCAGCAGCGACAGGGGCCTTAATGAGCAGTTCTTC
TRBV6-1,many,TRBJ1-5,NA,CASSGQRGDNQPQHF,TGTGCCAGCAGTGGGCAGCGTGGGGACAATCAGCCCCAGCATTTT
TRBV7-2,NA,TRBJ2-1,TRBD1,CASRLRTGPYNEQFF,TGTGCCAGCAGACTCAGGACAGGGCCCTACAATGAGCAGTTCTTC
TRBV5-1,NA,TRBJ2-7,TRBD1,CASSPGNRGNEQYF,TGCGCCAGCAGCCCCGGTAACAGGGGGAACGAGCAGTACTTC
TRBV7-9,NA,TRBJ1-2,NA,CASSPLEGGYTF,TGTGCCAGCAGCCCTCTGGAGGGCGGCTACACCTTC
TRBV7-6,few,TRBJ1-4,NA,CASSSVGSEKLFF,TGTGCCAGCAGCTCAGTGGGGAGTGAAAAACTGTTTTTT
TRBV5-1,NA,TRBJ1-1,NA,CASSLDLMGNTEAFF,TGCGCCAGCAGCTTGGATCTGATGGGGAACACTGAAGCTTTCTTT
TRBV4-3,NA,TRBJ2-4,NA,CASSEWTLRGIAKNIQYF,TGCGCCAGCAGCGAATGGACCCTTAGGGGGATAGCCAAAAACATTCAGTACTTC
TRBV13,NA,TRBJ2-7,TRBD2,CASSLRLGGRFETTVYEQYF,TGTGCCAGCAGCCTTCGTCTGGGAGGGAGGTTTGAGACGACTGTTTACGAGCAGTACTTC
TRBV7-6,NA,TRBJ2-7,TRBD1,CASSPGQGDEQYF,TGTGCCAGCAGCCCCGGACAGGGCGACGAGCAGTACTTC
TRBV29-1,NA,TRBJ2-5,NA,CSVAVGGYQETQYF,TGCAGCGTTGCTGTGGGGGGCTACCAAGAGACCCAGTACTTC
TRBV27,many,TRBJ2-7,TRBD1,CASSSTGQAYEQYF,TGTGCCAGCAGTTCGACAGGGCAAGCCTACGAGCAGTACTTC
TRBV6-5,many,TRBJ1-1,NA,CASSHREDYEAFF,TGTGCCAGCAGCCACAGGGAAGACTATGAAGCTTTCTTT
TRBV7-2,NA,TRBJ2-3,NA,CASSLEFVGGRVDTQYF,TGTGCCAGCAGCTTAGAGTTTGTCGGAGGGCGAGTGGATACGCAGTATTTT
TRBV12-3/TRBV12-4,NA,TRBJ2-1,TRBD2,CASSFVLAGDQEQFF,TGTGCCAGCAGTTTTGTTCTAGCGGGGGACCAGGAGCAGTTCTTC
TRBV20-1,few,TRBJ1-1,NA,CSARERQSNTEAFF,TGCAGTGCTAGAGAGCGTCAGTCGAACACTGAAGCTTTCTTT
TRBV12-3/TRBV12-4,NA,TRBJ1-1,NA,CAIPIGPLNTEAFF,TGTGCCATCCCGATTGGACCACTGAACACTGAAGCTTTCTTT
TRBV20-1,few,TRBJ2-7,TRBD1,CSARRLTGGSYEQYF,TGCAGTGCTAGACGCCTGACAGGGGGATCGTACGAGCAGTACTTC
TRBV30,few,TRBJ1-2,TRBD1,CAWSPEFRTGTYGYTF,TGTGCCTGGAGTCCGGAGTTTCGGACAGGGACCTATGGCTACACCTTC
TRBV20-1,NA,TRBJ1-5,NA,CSASPTRGGSNQPQHF,TGCAGTGCTAGCCCTACTAGGGGGGGCAGCAATCAGCCCCAGCATTTT
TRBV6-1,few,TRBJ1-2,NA,CASKLDSTVAYGYTF,TGTGCCAGCAAGTTGGATTCGACAGTTGCCTATGGCTACACCTTC
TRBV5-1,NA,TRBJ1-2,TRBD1,CASSPGTGFGYGYTF,TGCGCCAGCAGCCCCGGGACAGGGTTCGGCTATGGCTACACCTTC
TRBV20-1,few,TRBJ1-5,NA,CSARGSKTTYSNQPQHF,TGCAGTGCTAGAGGCTCAAAGACAACCTATAGCAATCAGCCCCAGCATTTT
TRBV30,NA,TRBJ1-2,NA,CAWSVTRGVGYTF,TGTGCCTGGAGTGTCACCAGGGGCGTTGGCTACACCTTC
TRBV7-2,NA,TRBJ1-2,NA,CASSLGFGRGEDYGYTF,TGTGCCAGCAGCTTAGGGTTTGGGAGGGGTGAAGACTATGGCTACACCTTC
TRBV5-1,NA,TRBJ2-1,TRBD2,CASSFGLGALNEQFF,TGCGCCAGCAGCTTCGGACTAGGAGCCCTCAATGAGCAGTTCTTC
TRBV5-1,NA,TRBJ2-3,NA,CASSSQGVADTQYF,TGCGCCAGCAGCTCCCAGGGTGTCGCAGATACGCAGTATTTT
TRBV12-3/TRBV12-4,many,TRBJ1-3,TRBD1,CASSLTGAGNTIYF,TGTGCCAGCAGTTTGACAGGGGCCGGAAACACCATATATTTT
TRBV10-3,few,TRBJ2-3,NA,CAISESRAEADTQYF,TGTGCCATCAGTGAGTCGCGGGCGGAGGCAGATACGCAGTATTTT
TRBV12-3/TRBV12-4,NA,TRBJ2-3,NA,CASSYKLSGTDTQYF,TGTGCCAGCAGTTACAAGTTGTCGGGCACAGATACGCAGTATTTT
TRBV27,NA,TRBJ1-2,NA,CASSPLNRDYGYTF,TGTGCCAGCAGCCCGTTAAACCGGGACTATGGCTACACCTTC
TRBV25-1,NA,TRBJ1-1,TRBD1,CASSEYGTGPSTEAFF,TGTGCCAGCAGTGAATATGGGACAGGGCCATCCACTGAAGCTTTCTTT
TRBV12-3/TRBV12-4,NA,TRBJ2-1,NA,CASSFLSGPTPGDEQFF,TGTGCCAGCAGTTTCCTTAGCGGTCCTACTCCGGGGGATGAGCAGTTCTTC
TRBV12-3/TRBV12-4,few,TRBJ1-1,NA,CASSAGPHFTEAFF,TGTGCCAGCAGTGCGGGCCCCCATTTCACTGAAGCTTTCTTT
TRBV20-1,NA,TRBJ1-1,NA,CSARAATGRLRNTEAFF,TGCAGTGCTAGAGCCGCCACAGGACGCCTTCGGAACACTGAAGCTTTCTTT
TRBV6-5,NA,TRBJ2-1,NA,CASRGQNSYNEQFF,TGTGCCAGCAGAGGACAGAACTCCTACAATGAGCAGTTCTTC